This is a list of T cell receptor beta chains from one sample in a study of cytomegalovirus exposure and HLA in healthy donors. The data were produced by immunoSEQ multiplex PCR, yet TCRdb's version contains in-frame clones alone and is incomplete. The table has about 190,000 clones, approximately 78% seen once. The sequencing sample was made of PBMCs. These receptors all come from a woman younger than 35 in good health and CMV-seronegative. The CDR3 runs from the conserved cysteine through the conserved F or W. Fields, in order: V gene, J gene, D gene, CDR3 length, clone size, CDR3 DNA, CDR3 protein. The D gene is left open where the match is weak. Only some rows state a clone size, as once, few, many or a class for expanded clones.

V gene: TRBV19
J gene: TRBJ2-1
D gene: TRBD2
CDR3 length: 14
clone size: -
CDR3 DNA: TGTGCCAGTACTAAGACTAGCGGGTCCAATGAGCAGTTCTTC
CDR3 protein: CASTKTSGSNEQFF

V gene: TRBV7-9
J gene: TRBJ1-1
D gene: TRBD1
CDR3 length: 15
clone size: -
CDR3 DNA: TGTGCCAGCAGGTTACTGGGACAGCTGAACACTGAAGCTTTCTTT
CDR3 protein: CASRLLGQLNTEAFF

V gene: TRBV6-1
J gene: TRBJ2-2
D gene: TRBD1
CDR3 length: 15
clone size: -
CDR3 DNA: TGTGCCGGCTCCGAGTGGGACAGATATTTCGGGGAGCTGTTTTTT
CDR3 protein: CAGSEWDRYFGELFF

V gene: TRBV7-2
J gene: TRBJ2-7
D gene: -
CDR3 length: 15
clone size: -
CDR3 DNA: TGTGCCAGCAGCCCCCCGATGGGAGATGGATACGAGCAGTACTTC
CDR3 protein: CASSPPMGDGYEQYF

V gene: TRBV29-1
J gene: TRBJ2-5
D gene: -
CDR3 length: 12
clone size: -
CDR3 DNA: TGCAGCGCCGAACAGTACCAAGAGACCCAGTACTTC
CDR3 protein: CSAEQYQETQYF

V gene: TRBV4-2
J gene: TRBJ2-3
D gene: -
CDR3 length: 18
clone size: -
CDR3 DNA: TGTGCCAGCACCAGGGGGATTGGTGCGGCGGGGCCCACAGATACGCAGTATTTT
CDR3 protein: CASTRGIGAAGPTDTQYF

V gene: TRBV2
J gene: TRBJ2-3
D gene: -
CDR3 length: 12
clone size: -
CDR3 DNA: TGTGCCAGCAGTTCTATCACAGATACGCAGTATTTT
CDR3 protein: CASSSITDTQYF

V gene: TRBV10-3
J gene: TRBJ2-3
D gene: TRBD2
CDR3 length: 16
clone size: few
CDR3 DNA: TGTGCCATCAAACCACTAGCGAGCCCTAGCACAGATACGCAGTATTTT
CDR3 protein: CAIKPLASPSTDTQYF

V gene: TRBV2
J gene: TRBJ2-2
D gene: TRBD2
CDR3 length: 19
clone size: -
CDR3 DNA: TGTGCCAGCAGTGAAGTCTCATTAGCGGGGGGGCCTCGGACCGGGGAGCTGTTTTTT
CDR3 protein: CASSEVSLAGGPRTGELFF

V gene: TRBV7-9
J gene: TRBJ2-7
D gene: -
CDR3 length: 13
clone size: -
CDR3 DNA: TGTGCCAGCAGCTCGCGAGGGACCTACGAGCAGTACTTC
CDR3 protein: CASSSRGTYEQYF

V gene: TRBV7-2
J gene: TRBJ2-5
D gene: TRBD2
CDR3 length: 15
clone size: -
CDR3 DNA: TGTGCCAGCAGCTCCACCCAGACTAGCGTGGAGACCCAGTACTTC
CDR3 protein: CASSSTQTSVETQYF

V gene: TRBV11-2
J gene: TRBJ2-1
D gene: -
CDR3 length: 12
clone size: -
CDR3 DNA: TGTGCCAGCAGCTTATTAGAGAGTGAGCAGTTCTTC
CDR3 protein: CASSLLESEQFF

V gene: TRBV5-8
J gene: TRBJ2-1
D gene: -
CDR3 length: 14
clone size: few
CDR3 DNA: TGTGCCAGCAGCTTGACCGGGGTTCTTGATGAGCAGTTCTTC
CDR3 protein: CASSLTGVLDEQFF

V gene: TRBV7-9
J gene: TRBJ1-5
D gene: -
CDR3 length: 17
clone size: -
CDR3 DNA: TGTGCCAGCAGCTCCTCCACCGGCGGATATAGCAATCAGCCCCAGCATTTT
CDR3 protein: CASSSSTGGYSNQPQHF

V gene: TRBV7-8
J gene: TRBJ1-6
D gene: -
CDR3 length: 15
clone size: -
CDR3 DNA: TGTGCCAGCAGCTTGGGGCAGGGTATCAATTCACCCCTCCACTTT
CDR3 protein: CASSLGQGINSPLHF

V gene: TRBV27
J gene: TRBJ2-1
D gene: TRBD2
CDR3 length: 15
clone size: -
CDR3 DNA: TGTGCCAGCAGCATTGGGACTAGTCCGTCCAATGAGCAGTTCTTC
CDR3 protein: CASSIGTSPSNEQFF

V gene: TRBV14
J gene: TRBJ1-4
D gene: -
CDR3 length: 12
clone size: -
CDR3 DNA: TGTGCCAGCAGCCAATGGAGTGAAAAACTGTTTTTT
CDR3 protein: CASSQWSEKLFF

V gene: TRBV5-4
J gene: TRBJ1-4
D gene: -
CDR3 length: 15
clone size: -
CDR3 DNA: TGTGCCAGCAGCTTGGAGGGGGAGAGCTATGAAAAACTGTTTTTT
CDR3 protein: CASSLEGESYEKLFF

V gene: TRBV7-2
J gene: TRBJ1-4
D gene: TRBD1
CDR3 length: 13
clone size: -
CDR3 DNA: TGTGCCAGCAGCCCGGACAGGGGTGAAAAACTGTTTTTT
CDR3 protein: CASSPDRGEKLFF

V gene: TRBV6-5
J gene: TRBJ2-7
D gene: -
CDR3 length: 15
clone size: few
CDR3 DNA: TGTGCCAGCAGTTACATGGCACAGGGTACCTACGAGCAGTACTTC
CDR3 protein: CASSYMAQGTYEQYF

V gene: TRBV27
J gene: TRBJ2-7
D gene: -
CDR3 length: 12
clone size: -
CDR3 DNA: TGTGCCAGCAGTTCCTCCTCCTACGAGCAGTACTTC
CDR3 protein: CASSSSSYEQYF

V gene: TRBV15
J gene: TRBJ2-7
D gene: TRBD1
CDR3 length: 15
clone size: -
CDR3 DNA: TGTGCCACCAGCAGAGAGACAGGGACGGTCTACGAGCAGTACTTC
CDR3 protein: CATSRETGTVYEQYF